The present TCR beta chain was sequenced within a study of CD8 T cells in ankylosing spondylitis. General observations from the study: A number of the motif variants had already been described in reactive arthritis synovial fluid and blood. Relatively scarce in peripheral blood, disease-linked clones were CD8+. Apparently characteristic of ankylosing spondylitis blood was a TCR beta motif (eight highly homologous variants).

This clonotype was observed a handful of times. Its cognate antigen is unknown. The CDR3 is 15 residues long. Germline lookup yields CDR1 SGHAT and CDR2 FQNNGV. Trimming stripped 0 bases from V and 2 bases from J, with 10 bases between. Making the TCR beta libraries involved quantitative 5'-RACE with molecular barcodes. TCRdb re-called the 5' RACE reads with MiXCR, one entry per CDR3 protein. Seen here are 35,000 to 40,000 distinct CDR3 sequences, 16% observed once, and the top ten hold approximately 50%. The sequence was collected from a male donor with ankylosing spondylitis or in good health (not recorded which). The sample taken for sequencing was blood. V gene TRBV11-2 combines with J gene TRBJ2-5; D not resolved. The chain's CDR3 is CASSLDLSVQETQYF. CDR3 sequence (DNA): TGTGCCAGCAGCTTAGATTTATCCGTTCAAGAGACCCAGTACTTC.